The sequence of this TCR beta chain was determined in a study of blood T cell repertoires in COVID-19 (TCRdb year 2020). General notes on the study: The collaborator samples originated in the United States, Italy and Spain and spanned the acute and convalescent phases of COVID-19. The samples were drawn from the first 160 participants of the ongoing ImmuneRACE study and from roughly 1,300 subjects provided by 6 global collaborators. A freely available public database, intended as a resource for researchers studying the immune response to SARS-CoV-2, is where the repertoires were released. The dataset comprised deeply sampled blood TCRbeta repertoires from subjects exposed to, actively infected with, or recovered from COVID-19. The prospective study material was composed of cDNA or gDNA derived from T cells, B-cell-depleted T cells, or PBMCs. Sample metadata almost always included a de-identified subject ID, COVID-19 status, age in years and sex. Where available, HLA class I and class II types were taken from metadata supplied by the sample provider and were not determined by assay-based typing. Findings and caveats that apply to the study as a whole: The quantity of clinical and demographic metadata differed by source and by participant and was supplied without curation.

A remark on this clone: No antigen is known for it. There are no base qualities to consult, and no much larger clone falls within one base.

Whole blood was collected in K2EDTA tubes by collaborating institutions according to the institutions' own protocols. Collaborator samples were shipped for TCRbeta analysis as frozen whole blood, isolated PBMCs, or DNA extracted from either sample type. The germline V gene sets CDR1 to SNHLY and CDR2 to FYNNEI. From the cysteine up to the phenylalanine, the CDR3 has a length of 15 residues. The kept DNA is CDR3 alone, 45 bases in frame from the first base. Ends trimmed: V by 5 bases, J by 2 bases; bases unmatched to a gene: 5. TCRbeta CDR3 regions were amplified from genomic DNA using the immunoSEQ Assay, a bias-controlled multiplex PCR. Per the source publication's procedure: Within the assay, amplification of reference gene primers was used to estimate how many nucleated cells each sample contained. To quantify the absolute abundance of each unique TCRbeta CDR3 rearrangement, sequence reads were collapsed and filtered. Productive Simpson clonality was computed per sample as the square root of Simpson's diversity index over productive rearrangements. In TCRdb, the immuneACCESS table is reduced to in-frame sequences with V and J assigned. These tables do not hold every clone; where another copy was compared, an unresolved V gene accounts for under half, and the others remain unexplained. The V and J calls and the clone size are those of that table, but D and trimming were determined from the DNA. The sample contains approximately 270,000 clones, more than 85% of them found a single time. Approximately 0.84% of the sample goes to the ten largest clones.

This receptor was obtained from a young man with acute or convalescent COVID-19. The sequence links TRBV2 to TRBJ2-5, and 10 junctional nucleotides match TRBD1. The sequencing input was peripheral blood. The DNA sequence follows: TGTGCCAGCAGTTCTGACAGGGGGCGGCAAGAGACCCAGTACTTC. Its coded protein is CASSSDRGRQETQYF.